The 9 T cell receptor beta chains in this list originate from one sample, sequenced in a study of patients and donors after allogeneic stem cell transplantation. TCRdb itself ran the RT-PCR reads through MiXCR, one entry per CDR3 protein. The data hold roughly 1,700 distinct CDR3 sequences, with around a quarter observed a single time. The sample consisted of blood, either unsorted or a sorted T cell fraction (not recorded which). Receptors originate from a human donor who was either an allogeneic HSCT recipient or a stem cell or donor lymphocyte infusion donor (not recorded which). It is not recorded whose cells these are; they may come from a transplant donor.

This clonotype was observed a few times. The chain is built from TRBV3-1 and TRBJ2-7, with D possibly TRBD2 on 5 matching bases. The CDR3 consists of 13 residues. Germline-derived CDR1 and CDR2 are LGHDT and YNNKEL (reference sequence). V was shortened by 0 bases and J by 2 bases, with 5 bases between the two germline ends. For the CDR3, the DNA is TGTGCCAGCAGCCAAGATAGCGCCTACGAGCAGTACTTC. Protein sequence: CASSQDSAYEQYF.

On this clonotype: This could be a read error, since a much larger clone is one nucleotide away. The V gene is TRBV7-2, the J gene TRBJ1-6; 7 positions agree with TRBD1. V trimming: 1 base; J trimming: 14 bases; junction bases outside the gene matches: 8. CDR3 length: 14 amino acids. The germline CDR1 and CDR2 sequences are SGHTA and FQGNSA. The CDR3 nucleotides are TGTGCCAGCAGCTTAGAAAGGGGGCCCTTGGCCCTCCACTTT. Protein product: CASSLERGPLALHF.

By frequency in the sample, this clonotype is large. The rearrangement uses TRBV5-1 and TRBJ1-1, with D uncertain. The CDR3 contains 12 residues. Germline CDR1 SGHRS, CDR2 YFSETQ. V was pared by 4 bases and J by 5 bases, with 9 bases between. The CDR3 nucleotides read TGCGCCAGCAGCCTGGAGGGTACTGAAGCTTTCTTT. It codes for CASSLEGTEAFF.

This clonotype was detected a few times. The chain uses TRBV3-1 and TRBJ2-2; D ambiguous. The CDR3 is made up of 12 amino acids. V shed 0 bases and J shed 8 bases, with 4 bases lying between them. Germline assignment: CDR1 LGHDT and CDR2 YNNKEL (reference sequence). The CDR3 region has the DNA TGTGCCAGCAGCCAAGATCCGGGGGAGCTGTTTTTT. Encoded protein: CASSQDPGELFF.

The chain recombines TRBV5-5 with TRBJ2-1; D not certain. Looked up from germline, CDR1 is SGHKS and CDR2 is YYEKEE (reference sequence). Trimming cost V 4 bases and J 9 bases, with 11 bases left between them. The CDR3 contains 12 residues. The CDR3 region is CASSPAETEQFF. DNA for the CDR3: TGTGCCAGCAGCCCTGCTGAAACTGAGCAGTTCTTC.

The chain has TRBV7-2 and TRBJ2-1; tentative D call: TRBD2 (6 bases). In germline, CDR1 is SGHTA, CDR2 FQGNSA. CDR3 length: 15 residues. V lost 3 bases and J 5 bases, leaving 14 bases between the germline ends. This CDR3 reads CASSFPGDGNNEQFF. The CDR3 nucleotides read TGTGCCAGCAGCTTCCCGGGAGACGGGAACAATGAGCAGTTCTTC. Variable domain in full (rest from reference TRBV7-2 and TRBJ2-1): GAGVSQSPSNKVTEKGKDVELRCDPISGHTALYWYRQSLGQGLEFLIYFQGNSAPDKSGLPSDRFSAERTGGSVSTLTIQRTQQEDSAVYLCASSFPGDGNNEQFFGPGTRLTVL.

This clonotype qualifies as large. V gene TRBV7-2 combines with J gene TRBJ2-2; D remains ambiguous. Germline-derived CDR1 and CDR2 are SGHTA and FQGNSA. The germline V and J ends were trimmed by 4 bases and 1 base, with 7 bases remaining between them. This CDR3 contains 14 residues. CDR3 nucleotide sequence: TGTGCCAGCAGCTCGTCGGGGAACACCGGGGAGCTGTTTTTT. Translating it yields CASSSSGNTGELFF.

The chain uses TRBV10-3 and TRBJ1-2; D is possibly TRBD1 (5 bases). CDR3 length equals 15 residues. CDR1 and CDR2 from the germline V gene are ENHRY and SYGVKD. Trimming took 3 bases from V and 8 from J, leaving 19 bases between them. CDR3 DNA: TGTGCCATCAGTGACTTGGGGAAGGGGAGCGACGGCTACACCTTC. Residues: CAISDLGKGSDGYTF.

By proportion, this clonotype is medium-sized. The chain is built from TRBV20-1 and TRBJ2-7; the D call may be TRBD1 or TRBD2 (5 bases each). V lost 0 bases to trimming and J lost 3 bases, with 15 bases between them. The CDR3 totals 15 residues. Germline CDR1 DFQATT, CDR2 SNEGSKA (reference sequence). CDR3 in DNA: TGCAGTGCTAGAGACGCCGGGGCAGCCAGCTACGAGCAGTACTTC. Protein sequence: CSARDAGAASYEQYF.